The text below deals with one T cell receptor beta chain. These data belong to a study of CD8 T cells in Susac syndrome. Random hexamers primed reverse transcription of about 0.45 to 1 ug RNA. TCRdb re-derived calls from the immunoSEQ multiplex PCR reads in MiXCR, one entry per CDR3 protein. The sample lists 160,000 or so distinct CDR3 sequences, around 96% occurring once. Source material: CD8+ T cells from PBMCs. The receptor was isolated from a human donor with multiple sclerosis.

This CDR3 is CSALTMNTEAFF. CDR3 bases: TGCAGTGCCTTGACCATGAACACTGAAGCTTTCTTT. This chain joins TRBV20-1 and TRBJ1-1; D ambiguous. The germline V and J ends were trimmed by 6 bases and 0 bases, with 8 bases remaining between them. The CDR3 spans 12 residues. In germline, CDR1 is DFQATT, CDR2 SNEGSKA (reference sequence).